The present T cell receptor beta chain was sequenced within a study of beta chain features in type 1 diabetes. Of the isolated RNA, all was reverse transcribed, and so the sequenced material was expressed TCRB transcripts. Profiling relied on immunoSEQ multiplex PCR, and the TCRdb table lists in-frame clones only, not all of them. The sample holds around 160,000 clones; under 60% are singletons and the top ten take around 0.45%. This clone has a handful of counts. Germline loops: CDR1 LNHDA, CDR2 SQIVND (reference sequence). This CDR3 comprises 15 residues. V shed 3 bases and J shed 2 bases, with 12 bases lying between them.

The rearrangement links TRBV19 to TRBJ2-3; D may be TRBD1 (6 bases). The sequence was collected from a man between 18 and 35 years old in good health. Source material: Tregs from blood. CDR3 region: CASSMGAAATDTQYF. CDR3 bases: TGTGCCAGTAGTATGGGGGCTGCGGCCACAGATACGCAGTATTTT.